The sample holds a few counts of the clone carrying this T cell receptor beta chain. CDR1 is LGHNA and CDR2 is YNFKEQ in the germline V gene. V was trimmed by 0 bases and J by 6 bases, leaving 20 bases between them. CDR3 length: 17 amino acids. Only in-frame clones appear in the TCRdb table, and some are missing; sequencing was by immunoSEQ multiplex PCR. This table holds some 140,000 clones, over 80% found once. Individuals drawn from 24 US areas were roughly 18 to 95 years old. Resolution of symptoms, clearance, or two negative PCRs was present in recovered Cohort 3 donors. The sample is drawn from a study of blood T cell repertoires in COVID-19. Study in general: T cells, B-cell-depleted T cells, or PBMCs supplied cDNA or gDNA.

This clonotype was sampled from a man in his thirties or forties who had recovered from COVID-19. Sequenced material: PBMCs or T cells enriched from blood (not recorded which). V gene TRBV4-2 combines with J gene TRBJ1-1; weak D call: TRBD1 (5 bases). The CDR3 nucleotides are TGTGCCAGCAGCCAAGAATCGGTGGCAGGGCAAAACGCTGAAGCTTTCTTT. Encoded protein: CASSQESVAGQNAEAFF.